The table lists the clone carrying this T cell receptor beta chain with a count of one. This sample stems from a study of blood T cell repertoires in COVID-19. Study as a whole: The study drew acute and convalescent COVID-19 samples from the United States, Italy and Spain. PBMCs, B-cell-depleted T cells, or T cells provided the cDNA or gDNA that made up the material.

Per the study methods: From reference gene primer amplification, estimates of nucleated cell counts were derived. Sequenced by immunoSEQ multiplex PCR; TCRdb stores in-frame clones only, minus some. V and J calls and clone size are as listed in that table; D and trimming were resolved from the DNA. Of 130,000 or so clones in the sample, roughly 84% were seen once. Germline assignment: CDR1 LGHNT and CDR2 FRNRAP. The length of the CDR3 is 16 residues. V lost 4 bases, J lost 1 base, and 8 bases stayed unmatched. This TCR was sampled from a man aged 55 to 70 with acute or convalescent COVID-19. The V call is TRBV12-5, the J call TRBJ2-5, with 8 bases matching TRBD1. What was sequenced was peripheral blood. CDR3 nucleotides: TGTGCTAGTGGTTCCAGCCGGGACAGGTTCCAAGAGACCCAGTACTTC. Protein: CASGSSRDRFQETQYF.